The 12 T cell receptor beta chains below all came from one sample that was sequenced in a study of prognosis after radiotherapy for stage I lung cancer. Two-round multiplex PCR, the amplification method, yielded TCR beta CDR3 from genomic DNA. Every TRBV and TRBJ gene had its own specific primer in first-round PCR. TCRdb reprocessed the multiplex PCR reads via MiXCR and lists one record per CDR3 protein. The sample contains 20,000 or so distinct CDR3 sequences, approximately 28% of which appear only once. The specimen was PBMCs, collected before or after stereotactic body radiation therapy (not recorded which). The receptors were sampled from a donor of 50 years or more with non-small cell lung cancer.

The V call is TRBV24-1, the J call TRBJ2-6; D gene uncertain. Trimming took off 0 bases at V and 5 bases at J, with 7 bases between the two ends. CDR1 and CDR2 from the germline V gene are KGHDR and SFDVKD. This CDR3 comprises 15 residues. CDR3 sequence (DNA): TGTGCCACCAGTGATTTGCCGGGTAGGGCCAACGTCCTGACTTTC. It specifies CATSDLPGRANVLTF.

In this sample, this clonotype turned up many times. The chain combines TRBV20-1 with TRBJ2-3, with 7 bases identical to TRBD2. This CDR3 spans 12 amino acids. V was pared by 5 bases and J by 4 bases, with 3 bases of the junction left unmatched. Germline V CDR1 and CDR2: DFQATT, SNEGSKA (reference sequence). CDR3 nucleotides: TGCAGTGCTTTTACTAGCGCAGATACGCAGTATTTT. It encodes CSAFTSADTQYF.

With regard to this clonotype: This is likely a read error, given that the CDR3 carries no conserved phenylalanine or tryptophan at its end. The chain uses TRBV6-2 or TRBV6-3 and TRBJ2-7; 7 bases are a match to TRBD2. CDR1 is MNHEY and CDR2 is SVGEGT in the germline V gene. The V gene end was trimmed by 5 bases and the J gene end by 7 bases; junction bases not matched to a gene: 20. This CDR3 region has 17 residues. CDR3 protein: CASSDLGMGGSAWEQYL. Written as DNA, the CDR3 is TGTGCCAGCAGTGACCTTGGTATGGGCGGGAGTGCCTGGGAGCAGTACCTC.

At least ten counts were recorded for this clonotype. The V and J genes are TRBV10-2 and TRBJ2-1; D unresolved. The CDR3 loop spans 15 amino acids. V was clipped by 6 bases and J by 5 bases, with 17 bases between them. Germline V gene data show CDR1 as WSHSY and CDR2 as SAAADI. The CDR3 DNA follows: TGCGCCAGCAGGGCACTCAGCCGTTCCGACAATGAGCAGTTCTTC. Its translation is CASRALSRSDNEQFF.

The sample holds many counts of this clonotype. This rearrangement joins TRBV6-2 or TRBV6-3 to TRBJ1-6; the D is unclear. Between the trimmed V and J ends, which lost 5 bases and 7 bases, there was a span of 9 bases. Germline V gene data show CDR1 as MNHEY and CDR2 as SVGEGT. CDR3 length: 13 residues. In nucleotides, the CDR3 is TGTGCCAGCAGTGAGGCAGCAAATTCACCCCTCCACTTT. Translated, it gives CASSEAANSPLHF.

The CDR3 coding sequence is TGTGCCAGCTTAAATTCTGAAACAGATACGCAGTATTTT. It specifies CASLNSETDTQYF. V gene TRBV6-2 or TRBV6-3 combines with J gene TRBJ2-3, with D unclear. The CDR3 is made up of 13 amino acids. V lost 8 bases, J lost 3 bases, and 12 bases lay in between. Looked up from germline, CDR1 is MNHEY and CDR2 is SVGEGT.

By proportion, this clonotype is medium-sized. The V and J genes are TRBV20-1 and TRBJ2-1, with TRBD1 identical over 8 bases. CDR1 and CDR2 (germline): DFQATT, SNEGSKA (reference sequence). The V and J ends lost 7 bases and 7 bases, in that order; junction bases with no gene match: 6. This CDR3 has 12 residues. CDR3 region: CSGDRSLNEQFF. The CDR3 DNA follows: TGCAGTGGGGACAGGTCTTTGAATGAGCAGTTCTTC.

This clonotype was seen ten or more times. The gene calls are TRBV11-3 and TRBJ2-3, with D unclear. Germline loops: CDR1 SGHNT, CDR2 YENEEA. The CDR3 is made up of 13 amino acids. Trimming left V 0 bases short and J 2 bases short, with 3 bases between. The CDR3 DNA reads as TGTGCCAGCAGCTTAGACGCCACAGATACGCAGTATTTT. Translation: CASSLDATDTQYF.

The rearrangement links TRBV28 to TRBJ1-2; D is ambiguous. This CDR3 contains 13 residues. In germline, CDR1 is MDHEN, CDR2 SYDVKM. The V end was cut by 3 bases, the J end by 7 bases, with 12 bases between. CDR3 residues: CASSLVGEAGYTF. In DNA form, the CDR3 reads TGTGCCAGCAGTTTGGTGGGAGAGGCTGGCTACACCTTC.

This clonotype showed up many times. CDR3 nucleotide sequence: TGTGCCAGCAGCCTATGGACGGCGGGTGGGGCCAACGTCCTGACTTTC. Translating it yields CASSLWTAGGANVLTF. The gene calls are TRBV11-2 and TRBJ2-6; D is possibly TRBD2 (5 bases). Germline CDR1 and CDR2: SGHAT and FQNNGV. This CDR3 comprises 16 residues. The germline V and J ends were trimmed by 5 bases and 3 bases, with 14 bases remaining between them. The full variable domain, completed using reference TRBV11-2 and TRBJ2-6, is EAGVAQSPRYKIIEKRQSVAFWCNPISGHATLYWYQQILGQGPKLLIQFQNNGVVDDSQLPKDRFSAERLKGVDSTLKIQPAKLEDSAVYLCASSLWTAGGANVLTFGAGSRLTVL.

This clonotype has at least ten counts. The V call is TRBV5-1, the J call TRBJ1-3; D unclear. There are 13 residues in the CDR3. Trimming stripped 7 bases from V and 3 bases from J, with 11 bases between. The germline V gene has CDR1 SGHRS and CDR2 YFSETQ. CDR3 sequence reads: CASSTFSGNTIYF. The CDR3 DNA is TGCGCCAGCTCCACCTTCAGTGGAAACACCATATATTTT. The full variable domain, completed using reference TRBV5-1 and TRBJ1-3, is KAGVTQTPRYLIKTRGQQVTLSCSPISGHRSVSWYQQTPGQGLQFLFEYFSETQRNKGNFPGRFSGRQFSNSRSEMNVSTLELGDSALYLCASSTFSGNTIYFGEGSWLTVV.

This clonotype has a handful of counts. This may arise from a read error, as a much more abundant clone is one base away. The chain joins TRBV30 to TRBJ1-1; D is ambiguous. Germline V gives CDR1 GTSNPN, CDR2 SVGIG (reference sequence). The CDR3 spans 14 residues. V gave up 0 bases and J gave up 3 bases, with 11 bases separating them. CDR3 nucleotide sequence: TGTGCCTGGAGTGTCAGTGTCGGAGACACTGAAGCTTTCTTT. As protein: CAWSVSVGDTEAFF.